One sample yielded the 20 T cell receptor beta chains listed below, sequenced in a study of identical twins. TCRdb called the 5' RACE reads again in MiXCR, with one record for every CDR3 protein. Of hundreds of thousands of distinct CDR3 sequences listed, approximately 6.1% are singletons. Sequenced sample: naive T cells sorted from blood. These receptors all stem from a man in his late teens or twenties in good health.

The chain recombines TRBV20-1 with TRBJ2-1, with 8 bases fitting TRBD2. J gave up 8 bases and V 3 bases, and 9 bases lay outside the gene matches. Germline assignment: CDR1 DFQATT and CDR2 SNEGSKA (reference sequence). This CDR3 has 14 amino acids. CDR3 sequence (DNA): TGCAGTGCTAGTACGGGAGGGTTATTAGATGAGCAGTTCTTC. Protein product: CSASTGGLLDEQFF.

The chain employs TRBV5-1 and TRBJ2-3; 13 bases map to TRBD2. The CDR3 length is 19 residues. Trimming cost V 3 bases and J 4 bases; bases outside gene matches: 14. CDR1 SGHRS and CDR2 YFSETQ come from the germline V gene. As DNA, the CDR3 is TGCGCCAGCAGCTCGGGACTAGCGGGGCTTACTGGGAGCTCAGATACGCAGTATTTT. Translating gives CASSSGLAGLTGSSDTQYF. The full variable domain, with the rest looked up from reference TRBV5-1 and TRBJ2-3, is KAGVTQTPRYLIKTRGQQVTLSCSPISGHRSVSWYQQTPGQGLQFLFEYFSETQRNKGNFPGRFSGRQFSNSRSEMNVSTLELGDSALYLCASSSGLAGLTGSSDTQYFGPGTRLTVL.

The chain recombines TRBV11-2 with TRBJ2-2; 7 bases are a match to TRBD2. The CDR3 totals 15 residues. V gave up 6 bases and J gave up 6 bases; unmatched junction bases: 10. CDR1 is SGHAT and CDR2 is FQNNGV in the germline V gene. The CDR3: CASRPAGVSSGELFF. The CDR3 region has the DNA TGTGCCAGCAGACCGGCGGGAGTTAGCTCCGGGGAGCTGTTTTTT.

The chain has TRBV11-1 and TRBJ1-2; 10 nucleotides line up with TRBD1. Unmatched junction bases numbered 15, after V lost 4 bases and J lost 4 bases. Germline V CDR1 and CDR2: SGHAT, FQDESV (reference sequence). The length of the CDR3 is 18 residues. CDR3 loop: CASSSTESWTGGIYGYTF. The CDR3 DNA reads as TGTGCCAGCAGCTCAACCGAAAGTTGGACAGGGGGTATCTATGGCTACACCTTC.

This clonotype was counted at least ten times. The chain joins TRBV20-1 to TRBJ2-3, with 11 bases aligning to TRBD2. Germline lookup yields CDR1 DFQATT and CDR2 SNEGSKA (reference sequence). This CDR3 spans 14 amino acids. V trimming: 5 bases; J trimming: 3 bases; junction bases outside the gene matches: 4. CDR3 loop: CSAPRLAGTDTQYF. CDR3 coding DNA: TGCAGTGCTCCCCGACTAGCGGGGACAGATACGCAGTATTTT.

In its sample, this clonotype was seen many times. The rearrangement links TRBV29-1 to TRBJ2-3; TRBD2 might be the D (5 bases). This CDR3 has 12 residues. Germline CDR1 and CDR2: SQVTM and ANQGSEA. Trimming pared 4 bases from V and 4 bases from J, leaving 9 bases between. CDR3 nucleotide sequence: TGCAGCGTTGCCGGGAATTCAGATACGCAGTATTTT. Translating gives CSVAGNSDTQYF.

The V and J genes are TRBV3-1 and TRBJ2-7; TRBD2 matches at 10 bases. V lost 4 bases to trimming and J lost 3 bases; unmatched junction nucleotides: 9. From germline, CDR1 is LGHDT and CDR2 YNNKEL (reference sequence). The CDR3 consists of 16 residues. The CDR3 loop reads CASSPLAGVLLYEQYF. Written as DNA, the CDR3 is TGTGCCAGCAGCCCCCTAGCGGGAGTCCTTCTCTACGAGCAGTACTTC.

The rearrangement links TRBV6-1 to TRBJ2-4; a weak D match, TRBD2 (6 bases). The CDR3 extends over 13 amino acids. Germline CDR1 is MNHNS and CDR2 is SASEGT. The germline V and J ends were trimmed by 8 bases and 8 bases, with 16 bases remaining between them. The CDR3 DNA follows: TGTGCCAGCGGGTTCCGGGAGCGGGACATTCAGTACTTC. Its translation is CASGFRERDIQYF.

The table lists this clonotype with many counts. V is TRBV5-1 and J is TRBJ1-2; a possible D gene is TRBD1 (6 bases). Looked up from germline, CDR1 is SGHRS and CDR2 is YFSETQ. This CDR3 has 14 amino acids. Trimming took off 0 bases at V and 3 bases at J, with 9 bases between the two ends. For the CDR3, the DNA is TGCGCCAGCAGCTTGGGCAGGGGCGACTATGGCTACACCTTC. Translating gives CASSLGRGDYGYTF. The whole variable domain, filled in from reference TRBV5-1 and TRBJ1-2, reads KAGVTQTPRYLIKTRGQQVTLSCSPISGHRSVSWYQQTPGQGLQFLFEYFSETQRNKGNFPGRFSGRQFSNSRSEMNVSTLELGDSALYLCASSLGRGDYGYTFGSGTRLTVV.

The gene calls are TRBV7-9 and TRBJ1-2, with unresolved D. Germline CDR1 SEHNR, CDR2 FQNEAQ (reference sequence). There are 12 residues in the CDR3. V was pared by 6 bases and J by 4 bases, with 9 bases between. CDR3 in DNA: TGTGCCAGCAGGGTAACGGGCTATGGCTACACCTTC. Residues: CASRVTGYGYTF.

Many counts were recorded for this clonotype. J is TRBJ1-5 and V is TRBV28; D perhaps matches TRBD1 (5 bases). Germline V gene lookup returns CDR1 MDHEN and CDR2 SYDVKM. V lost 5 bases, J lost 5 bases, and 10 bases lay in between. This CDR3 comprises 13 residues. CDR3 region: CASSQDSYQPQHF. Written as DNA, the CDR3 is TGTGCCAGCAGTCAAGACAGCTATCAGCCCCAGCATTTT.

This clonotype came up a few times. The rearrangement links TRBV6-2 or TRBV6-3 to TRBJ2-5; the match to TRBD2 covers 16 bases. The CDR3 extends over 18 amino acids. J gave up 4 bases and V 2 bases, and 7 bases lay outside the gene matches. The germline V gene has CDR1 MNHEY and CDR2 SVGEGT. The DNA of the CDR3 is TGTGCCAGCAGTTACGGGACTAGCGGGAGGGCCGGGTTAGAGACCCAGTACTTC. Protein product: CASSYGTSGRAGLETQYF.

The gene calls are TRBV19 and TRBJ2-7; 8 bases agree with TRBD1. The CDR3 runs 13 residues. V dropped 8 bases and J dropped 0; count of bases not matched to a gene: 3. In germline, CDR1 is LNHDA, CDR2 SQIVND (reference sequence). CDR3 sequence (DNA): TGTGCCAGTGGACAGGGCGGCTCCTACGAGCAGTACTTC. It translates to CASGQGGSYEQYF.

There are many counts of this clonotype. J is TRBJ2-1 and V is TRBV3-1; the match to TRBD2 covers 16 bases. V lost 3 bases and J lost 15; bases outside the gene matches: 11. CDR1 and CDR2 (germline): LGHDT, YNNKEL (reference sequence). The CDR3 is made up of 16 amino acids. The CDR3 protein is CASSHSPGLAGGRLFF. CDR3 nucleotides: TGTGCCAGCAGCCATTCTCCGGGACTAGCGGGAGGGAGGCTGTTCTTC.

This clonotype has at least ten counts. The chain has TRBV3-1 and TRBJ1-2; D unclear. The CDR3 runs to 15 residues. Germline-derived CDR1 and CDR2 are LGHDT and YNNKEL (reference sequence). V lost 0 bases and J 3 bases, leaving 11 bases between the germline ends. The CDR3 coding sequence is TGTGCCAGCAGCCAAGATGCCGGCAACCACTATGGCTACACCTTC. It is translated as CASSQDAGNHYGYTF.

This clonotype was counted many times. This rearrangement joins TRBV20-1 to TRBJ2-1; D might be TRBD2 (5 bases). Germline CDR1 is DFQATT and CDR2 is SNEGSKA (reference sequence). The CDR3 runs 14 residues. Trimming left V 0 bases short and J 7 bases short, with 13 bases between. In DNA form, the CDR3 reads TGCAGTGCTAGAGATCCTCTGGGGAGTAATGAGCAGTTCTTC. Its translation is CSARDPLGSNEQFF.

V and J are TRBV7-9 and TRBJ2-1; TRBD2 aligns across 9 bases. This CDR3 comprises 16 residues. Germline-derived CDR1 and CDR2 are SEHNR and FQNEAQ (reference sequence). V gave up 1 base and J gave up 5 bases; unmatched junction bases: 6. CDR3: CASSLDLAGLNNEQFF. The CDR3 nucleotides read TGTGCCAGCAGCTTAGATCTAGCGGGACTAAACAATGAGCAGTTCTTC.

This clonotype has at least ten counts. The chain joins TRBV3-1 to TRBJ2-2; D possibly corresponds to TRBD1 (5 bases). The V and J ends lost 6 bases and 0 bases respectively, with 11 bases between them. CDR3 length equals 15 residues. Germline V lookup: CDR1 LGHDT, CDR2 YNNKEL (reference sequence). CDR3 bases: TGTGCCAGCAGACAACAGGCCGCGAACACCGGGGAGCTGTTTTTT. It encodes CASRQQAANTGELFF.

V is TRBV24-1 and J is TRBJ2-1; D call uncertain. The V gene lost 3 bases and the J gene lost 7 bases, with 12 bases spanning the gap. CDR3 length: 14 amino acids. Germline V lookup: CDR1 KGHDR, CDR2 SFDVKD. The CDR3 reads CATSDPLTGNEQFF. The CDR3 DNA sequence: TGTGCCACCAGTGATCCCCTTACCGGGAATGAGCAGTTCTTC.

This chain joins TRBV4-3 and TRBJ2-2; TRBD1 agrees at 7 bases. J lost 1 base, V lost 0 bases, and 2 bases had no gene match. CDR3 size: 16 residues. Germline V gene data show CDR1 as LGHNA and CDR2 as YSLEER. The CDR3 DNA is TGCGCCAGCAGCCAAGAGGGACAGAAGAACACCGGGGAGCTGTTTTTT. This codes for CASSQEGQKNTGELFF.